This T cell receptor beta chain was recovered during a study of cytomegalovirus exposure and HLA in healthy donors. Across the study: HLA-typed donors contributed around 82 million unique TCRs, which were held in an early data release. Clustering assigned about four fifths of the roughly 380 genotyped donors to the Caucasian-associated ancestry cluster.

Study outcomes and limitations: Rates of TCR association differed by HLA locus in a later analysis, with DRB1 highest and HLA-C lowest. The presence/absence work took it that sequencing depth was about the same across donors.

Comments on this clone: The antigen remains unidentified.

The PCR ran on 60 Vbeta and 13 Jbeta primers. Libraries were prepared by immunoSEQ multiplex PCR; TCRdb keeps only in-frame clonotypes and omits some of them. In the table there are 68,000 or so clones, roughly 78% of which are singletons. The CDR3 is made up of 13 amino acids. Germline V gene sequence: CDR1 SGHNT, CDR2 YYREEE (reference sequence). The V gene end was trimmed by 3 bases and the J gene end by 4 bases; junction bases not matched to a gene: 2. Sequencing input: PBMCs. The rearrangement links TRBV5-4 to TRBJ1-1; 8 bases agree with TRBD1. The clonotype originates from a woman in her twenties or thirties in good health and CMV-seronegative. For the CDR3, the DNA is TGTGCCAGCAGCTGGACAGGGACCACTGAAGCTTTCTTT. As protein: CASSWTGTTEAFF.